This TCR beta chain was observed in a study of blood T cell repertoires in COVID-19. For the study at large: Both acute and convalescent COVID-19 samples were obtained from the United States, Italy and Spain. In each case, the material was cDNA or gDNA derived from T cells, B-cell-depleted T cells, or PBMCs.

In the original processing: Reference gene primer amplification in the assay estimated nucleated cell counts. Generated by immunoSEQ multiplex PCR, the TCRdb table keeps only in-frame clones and is missing some. That table is the source of V, J and clone size, and D and trimming were worked out from the DNA. The sample comprises 270,000 or so clones, more than 80% of which are singletons, and less than 3% rests with the top ten. This CDR3 has 11 residues. The V gene lost 5 bases and the J gene lost 2 bases, with 3 bases spanning the gap. The V gene's germline CDR1 is MNHEY and CDR2 SVGAGI. Sequencing input: peripheral blood. The clonotype originates from a woman between 25 and 40 years old with active or convalescent COVID-19. This chain links TRBV6-5 with TRBJ1-1; no firm D call. This CDR3 is CASSHNTEAFF. CDR3 DNA sequence: TGTGCCAGCAGTCATAACACTGAAGCTTTCTTT.